The 10 T cell receptor beta chains presented below share a single source sample, sequenced in a study of OX40 agonist ivuxolimab in advanced cancers. Method: immunoSEQ multiplex PCR; TCRdb's copy keeps in-frame clones and lacks some. The sample lists more than 30,000 clones, approximately 86% seen once, with 25% to 40% in the top ten. Sequences were derived from CD4+ or CD8+ T cells sorted from blood, sampled in a trial of the OX40 agonist ivuxolimab. Source of these receptors: an adult with an advanced solid tumor such as melanoma, head and neck, liver or kidney cancer.

The J gene is TRBJ2-5, the V gene TRBV9, with no clear D. V lost 4 bases, J lost 5 bases, and 18 bases lay in between. Germline-derived CDR1 and CDR2 are SGDLS and YYNGEE. This CDR3 region has 15 residues. In DNA, the CDR3 is TGTGCCAGCAGCCCAAGTGGGGTATTGGATGAGACCCAGTACTTC. Residues: CASSPSGVLDETQYF.

The chain uses TRBV15 and TRBJ2-5; D may be TRBD1 (5 bases). Judging by the DNA end, TRBJ2-7 fits better; the J call may be wrong. The CDR3 covers 14 residues. Germline V gene sequence: CDR1 LNHNV, CDR2 YYDKDF (reference sequence). CDR3 amino acids: CATSRERGFYEQYF. For the CDR3, the DNA is TGTGCCACCAGCAGAGAAAGGGGATTCTACGAGCAGTACTTC.

This sequence joins TRBV7-9 and TRBJ1-5, with D tentatively TRBD1 (6 bases). The CDR3 loop spans 15 amino acids. Trimming removed 2 bases at V and 2 bases at J, with 10 bases between. In germline, CDR1 is SEHNR, CDR2 FQNEAQ (reference sequence). The CDR3 nucleotides are TGTGCCAGCAGCTTATCAGGGGCCGGCAATCAGCCCCAGCATTTT. The encoded protein is CASSLSGAGNQPQHF.

V and J are TRBV7-9 and TRBJ2-1; 7 bases are a match to TRBD1. The length of the CDR3 is 14 residues. Per germline, CDR1 SEHNR and CDR2 FQNEAQ (reference sequence). Trimming at V came to 7 bases and at J to 3 bases, leaving 6 bases not matched to a gene. This CDR3 reads CASNGQAFYNEQFF. The CDR3 DNA reads TGTGCCAGCAACGGACAGGCGTTCTACAATGAGCAGTTCTTC.

The chain carries TRBV6-6 and TRBJ2-1, with D possibly matching TRBD2 (5 bases). CDR3 length: 13 amino acids. Germline V CDR1 and CDR2: MNHNY, SVGAGI (reference sequence). V dropped 4 bases and J dropped 8 bases, with 12 bases sitting between them. CDR3 DNA: TGTGCCAGCAGTTGGACGAACGGGGATGAGCAGTTCTTC. Its protein product is CASSWTNGDEQFF.

V usage is TRBV27 and J usage is TRBJ2-1; unclear D gene. V dropped 6 bases and J dropped 0 bases, with 12 bases sitting between them. CDR3 size: 15 residues. Germline V gives CDR1 MNHEY, CDR2 SMNVEV (reference sequence). CDR3 sequence (DNA): TGTGCCAGCAGGATAAATAAACGCTCCTACAATGAGCAGTTCTTC. Translating it yields CASRINKRSYNEQFF.

This chain links TRBV10-3 with TRBJ2-7; TRBD2 aligns across 9 bases. The CDR3 totals 13 residues. Germline values: CDR1 ENHRY, CDR2 SYGVKD. Unmatched junction bases numbered 5, after V lost 7 bases and J lost 4 bases. This CDR3 reads CAINPSGTYEQYF. CDR3 sequence (DNA): TGTGCCATCAACCCTAGCGGGACTTACGAGCAGTACTTC.

This chain links TRBV19 with TRBJ2-1; D perhaps matches TRBD2 (5 bases). Per the germline V gene, CDR1 is LNHDA and CDR2 is SQIVND (reference sequence). Trimming took off 5 bases at V and 6 bases at J, with 14 bases between the two ends. The CDR3 is 14 amino acids. This CDR3 reads CASSFSGNINEQFF. CDR3 nucleotides: TGTGCCAGTAGTTTCTCCGGGAACATCAATGAGCAGTTCTTC.

V gene TRBV6-5 combines with J gene TRBJ2-7; the D gene could be TRBD1 or TRBD2 (6 bases each). Trimming left V 7 bases short and J 3 bases short, with 16 bases between. The CDR3 contains 14 residues. Looked up from germline, CDR1 is MNHEY and CDR2 is SVGAGI. In DNA, the CDR3 is TGTGCCAGCACTCGACTAGGGGGAGGCTACGAGCAGTACTTC. Encoded protein: CASTRLGGGYEQYF.

The rearrangement links TRBV29-1 to TRBJ2-7, with D tentatively TRBD1 or TRBD2 (6 bases each). The CDR3 has 12 amino acids. V gave up 6 bases and J gave up 4 bases, with 13 bases separating them. CDR1 is SQVTM and CDR2 is ANQGSEA in the germline V gene. The chain's CDR3 is CSVAWGAYEQYF. The CDR3 bases are TGCAGCGTCGCCTGGGGGGCATACGAGCAGTACTTC.